This TCR beta chain was captured in a study of blood T cell repertoires in COVID-19. This clone was observed a few times. Measured with immunoSEQ multiplex PCR; TCRdb has only the in-frame clones, and not every one. The data contain more than 75,000 clones, roughly 90% of them singletons. Germline loops: CDR1 MNHEY, CDR2 SVGAGI. Trimming cost V 7 bases and J 6 bases; bases outside gene matches: 8. The CDR3 consists of 14 residues. This TCR came from a man aged 45-60 years with COVID-19, enrolled during active disease. V and J are TRBV6-5 and TRBJ2-1, with TRBD1 matching over 8 bases. What was sequenced was peripheral blood. The CDR3 here is CASTAPDRANEQFF. Written as DNA, the CDR3 is TGTGCCAGCACCGCCCCGGACAGGGCCAATGAGCAGTTCTTC.